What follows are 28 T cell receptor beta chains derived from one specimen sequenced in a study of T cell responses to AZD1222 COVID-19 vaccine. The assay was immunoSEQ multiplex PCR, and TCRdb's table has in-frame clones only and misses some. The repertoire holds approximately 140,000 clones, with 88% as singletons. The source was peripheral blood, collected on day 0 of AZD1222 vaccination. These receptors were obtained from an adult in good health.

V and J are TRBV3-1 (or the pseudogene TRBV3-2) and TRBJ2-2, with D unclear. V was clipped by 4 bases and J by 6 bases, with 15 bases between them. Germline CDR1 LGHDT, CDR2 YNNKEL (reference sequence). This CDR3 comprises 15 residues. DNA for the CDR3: TGTGCCAGCAGCCCAAGACATGATGGTTCCGGGGAGCTGTTTTTT. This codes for CASSPRHDGSGELFF.

For the CDR3, the DNA is TGTGCTAGTGGTTTCGCCGTTAGCGGGGAGAGCAATGAGCAGTTCTTC. Its protein product is CASGFAVSGESNEQFF. The genes are TRBV12-5 and TRBJ2-1; 8 positions match TRBD2. The CDR3 contains 16 residues. V gave up 3 bases and J gave up 6 bases; unmatched junction bases: 10. Per germline, CDR1 LGHNT and CDR2 FRNRAP. Supplemented by reference TRBV12-5 and TRBJ2-1, the full variable domain reads DARVTQTPRHKVTEMGQEVTMRCQPILGHNTVFWYRQTMMQGLELLAYFRNRAPLDDSGMPKDRFSAEMPDATLATLKIQPSEPRDSAVYFCASGFAVSGESNEQFFGPGTRLTVL.

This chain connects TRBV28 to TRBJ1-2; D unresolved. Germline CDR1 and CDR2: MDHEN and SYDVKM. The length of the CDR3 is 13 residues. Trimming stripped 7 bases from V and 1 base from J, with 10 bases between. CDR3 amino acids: CASNSFSNYGYTF. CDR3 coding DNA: TGTGCCAGCAACTCCTTTAGTAACTATGGCTACACCTTC.

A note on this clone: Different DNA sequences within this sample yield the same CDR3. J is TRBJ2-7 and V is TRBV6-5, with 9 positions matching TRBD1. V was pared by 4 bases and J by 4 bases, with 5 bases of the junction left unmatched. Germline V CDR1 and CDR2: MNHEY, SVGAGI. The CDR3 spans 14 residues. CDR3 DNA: TGTGCCAGCAGTTCCCGACAGGGGGTTTACGAGCAGTACTTC. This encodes CASSSRQGVYEQYF.

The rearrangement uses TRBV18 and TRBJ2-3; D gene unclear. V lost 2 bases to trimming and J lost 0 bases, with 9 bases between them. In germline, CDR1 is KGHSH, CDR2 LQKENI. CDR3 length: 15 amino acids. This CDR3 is CASSPKALSTDTQYF. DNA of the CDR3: TGTGCCAGCTCACCAAAGGCCCTTAGCACAGATACGCAGTATTTT.

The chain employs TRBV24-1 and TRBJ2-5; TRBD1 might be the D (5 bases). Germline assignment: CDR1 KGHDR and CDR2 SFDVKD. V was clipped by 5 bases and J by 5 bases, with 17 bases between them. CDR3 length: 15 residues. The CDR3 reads CATSGGHSDAETQYF. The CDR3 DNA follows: TGTGCCACCAGTGGGGGCCACAGTGACGCGGAGACCCAGTACTTC.

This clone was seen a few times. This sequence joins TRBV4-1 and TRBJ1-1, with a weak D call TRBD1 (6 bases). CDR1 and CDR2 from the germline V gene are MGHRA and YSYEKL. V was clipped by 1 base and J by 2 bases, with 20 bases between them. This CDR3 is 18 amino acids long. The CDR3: CASSQGLGWAGANTEAFF. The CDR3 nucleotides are TGCGCCAGCAGCCAAGGATTGGGGTGGGCAGGGGCTAACACTGAAGCTTTCTTT.

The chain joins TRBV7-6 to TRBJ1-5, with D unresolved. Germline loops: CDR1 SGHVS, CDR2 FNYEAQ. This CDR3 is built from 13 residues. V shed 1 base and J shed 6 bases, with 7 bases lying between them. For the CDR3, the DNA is TGTGCCAGCAGCTTAGGTGGTTCTCAGCCCCAGCATTTT. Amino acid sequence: CASSLGGSQPQHF.

DNA for the CDR3: TGTGCCAGCAGTTTACCGGGACAGGGGCAAAAACTGTTTTTT. Encoded protein: CASSLPGQGQKLFF. The chain links TRBV28 to TRBJ1-4; 10 bases match TRBD1. Germline CDR1 and CDR2: MDHEN and SYDVKM. This CDR3 is 14 amino acids long. J gave up 9 bases and V 2 bases, and 3 bases lay outside the gene matches.

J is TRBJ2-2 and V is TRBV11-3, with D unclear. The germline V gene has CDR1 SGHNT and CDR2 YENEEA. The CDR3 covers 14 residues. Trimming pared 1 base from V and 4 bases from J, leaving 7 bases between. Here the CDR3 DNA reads TGTGCCAGCAGCTTAGCCAGGTCCACCGGGGAGCTGTTTTTT. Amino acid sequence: CASSLARSTGELFF. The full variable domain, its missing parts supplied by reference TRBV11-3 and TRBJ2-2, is EAGVVQSPRYKIIEKKQPVAFWCNPISGHNTLYWYLQNLGQGPELLIRYENEEAVDDSQLPKDRFSAERLKGVDSTLKIQPAELGDSAVYLCASSLARSTGELFFGEGSRLTVL.

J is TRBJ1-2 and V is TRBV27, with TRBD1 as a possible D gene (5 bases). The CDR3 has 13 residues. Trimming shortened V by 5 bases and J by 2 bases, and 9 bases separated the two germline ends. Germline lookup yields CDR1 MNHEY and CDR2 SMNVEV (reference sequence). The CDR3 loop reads CASSDGQNYGYTF. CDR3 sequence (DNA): TGTGCCAGCAGTGACGGACAAAACTATGGCTACACCTTC.

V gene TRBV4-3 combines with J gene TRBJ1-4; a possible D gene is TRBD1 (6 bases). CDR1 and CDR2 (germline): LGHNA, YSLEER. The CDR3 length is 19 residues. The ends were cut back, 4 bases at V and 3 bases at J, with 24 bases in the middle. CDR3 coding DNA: TGCGCCAGCAGCCCCCCTCCTTACAGGGTTGGAGGGTCTAATGAAAAACTGTTTTTT. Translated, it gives CASSPPPYRVGGSNEKLFF.

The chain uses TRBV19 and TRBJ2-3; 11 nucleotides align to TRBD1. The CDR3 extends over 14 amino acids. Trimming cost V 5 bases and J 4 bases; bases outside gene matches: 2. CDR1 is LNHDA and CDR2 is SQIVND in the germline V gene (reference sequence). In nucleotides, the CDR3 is TGTGCCAGTAGTGTGGGACAGGGGGCAGATACGCAGTATTTT. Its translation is CASSVGQGADTQYF. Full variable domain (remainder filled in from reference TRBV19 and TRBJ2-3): DGGITQSPKYLFRKEGQNVTLSCEQNLNHDAMYWYRQDPGQGLRLIYYSQIVNDFQKGDIAEGYSVSREKKESFPLTVTSAQKNPTAFYLCASSVGQGADTQYFGPGTRLTVL.

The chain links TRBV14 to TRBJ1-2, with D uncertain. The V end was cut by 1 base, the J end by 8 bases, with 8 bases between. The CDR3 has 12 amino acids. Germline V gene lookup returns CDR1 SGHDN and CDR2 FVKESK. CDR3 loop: CASSQVAMGYTF. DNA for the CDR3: TGTGCCAGCAGCCAAGTCGCTATGGGCTACACCTTC.

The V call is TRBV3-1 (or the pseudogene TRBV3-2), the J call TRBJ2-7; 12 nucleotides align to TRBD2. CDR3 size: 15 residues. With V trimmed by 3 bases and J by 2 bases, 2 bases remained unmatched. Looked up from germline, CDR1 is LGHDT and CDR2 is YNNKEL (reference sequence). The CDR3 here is CASSQSSGGAYEQYF. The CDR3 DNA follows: TGTGCCAGCAGCCAGTCTAGCGGGGGGGCCTACGAGCAGTACTTC.

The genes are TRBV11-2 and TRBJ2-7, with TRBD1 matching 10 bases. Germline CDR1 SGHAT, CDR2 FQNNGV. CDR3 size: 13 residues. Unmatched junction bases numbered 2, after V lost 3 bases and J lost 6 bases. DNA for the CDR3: TGTGCCAGCAGCTTGGGGACAGGGGCCGAGCAGTACTTC. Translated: CASSLGTGAEQYF.

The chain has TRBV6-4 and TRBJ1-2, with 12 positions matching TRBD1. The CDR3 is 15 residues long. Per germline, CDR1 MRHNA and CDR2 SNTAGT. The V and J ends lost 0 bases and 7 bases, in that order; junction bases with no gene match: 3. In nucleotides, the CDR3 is TGTGCCAGCAGTGACTCGGGACAGGGGGCGAGTGGCTACACCTTC. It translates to CASSDSGQGASGYTF.

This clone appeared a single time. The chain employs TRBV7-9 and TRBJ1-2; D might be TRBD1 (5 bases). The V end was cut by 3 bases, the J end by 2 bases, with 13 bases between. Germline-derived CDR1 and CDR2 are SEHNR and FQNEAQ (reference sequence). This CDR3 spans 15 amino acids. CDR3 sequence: CASSLARDRNYGYTF. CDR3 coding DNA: TGTGCCAGCAGCTTGGCTCGGGACCGGAACTATGGCTACACCTTC.

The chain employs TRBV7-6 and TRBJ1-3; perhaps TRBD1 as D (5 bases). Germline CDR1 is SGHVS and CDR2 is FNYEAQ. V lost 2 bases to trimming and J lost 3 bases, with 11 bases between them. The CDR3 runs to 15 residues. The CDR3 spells CASSLIGGSGNTIYF. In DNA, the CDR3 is TGTGCCAGCAGCTTAATCGGGGGGAGTGGAAACACCATATATTTT. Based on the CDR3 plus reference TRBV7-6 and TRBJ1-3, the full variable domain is GAGVSQSPRYKVTKRGQDVALRCDPISGHVSLYWYRQALGQGPEFLTYFNYEAQQDKSGLPNDRFSAERPEGSISTLTIQRTEQRDSAMYRCASSLIGGSGNTIYFGEGSWLTVV.

The CDR3 bases are TGTGCCAGCAGTGAATGGACTAGCGGGGGGCAAGAGACCCAGTACTTC. Translated: CASSEWTSGGQETQYF. The chain is built from TRBV2 and TRBJ2-5; 14 bases fit TRBD2. The J segment lost 2 bases and the V segment lost 2 bases, leaving 1 base of the junction unmatched. The germline CDR1 and CDR2 sequences are SNHLY and FYNNEI. The length of the CDR3 is 16 residues.

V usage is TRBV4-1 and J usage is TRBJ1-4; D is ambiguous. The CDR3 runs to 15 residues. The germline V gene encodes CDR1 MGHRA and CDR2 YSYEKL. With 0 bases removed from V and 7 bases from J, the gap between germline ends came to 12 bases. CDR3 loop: CASSQDGVVSEKLFF. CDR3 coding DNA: TGCGCCAGCAGCCAAGACGGGGTGGTTTCTGAAAAACTGTTTTTT.

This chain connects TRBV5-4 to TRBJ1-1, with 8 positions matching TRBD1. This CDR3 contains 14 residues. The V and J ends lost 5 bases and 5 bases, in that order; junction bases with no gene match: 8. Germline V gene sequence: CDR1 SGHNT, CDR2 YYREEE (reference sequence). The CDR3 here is CASRGQGAYTEAFF. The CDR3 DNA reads TGTGCCAGCAGGGGGCAGGGGGCTTATACTGAAGCTTTCTTT.

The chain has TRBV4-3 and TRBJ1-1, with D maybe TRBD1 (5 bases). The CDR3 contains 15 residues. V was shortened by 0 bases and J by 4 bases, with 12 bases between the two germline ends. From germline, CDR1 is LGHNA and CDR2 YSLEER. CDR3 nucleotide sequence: TGCGCCAGCAGCCAAGAGGCGGGGGGAGGCACTGAAGCTTTCTTT. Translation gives CASSQEAGGGTEAFF.

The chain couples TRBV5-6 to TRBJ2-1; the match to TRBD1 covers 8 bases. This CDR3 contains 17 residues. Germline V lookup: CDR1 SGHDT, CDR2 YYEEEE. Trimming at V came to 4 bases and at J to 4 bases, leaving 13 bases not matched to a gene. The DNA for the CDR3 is TGTGCCAGCAGCCTTGGACAGGGTCTCGCACTTTACAATGAGCAGTTCTTC. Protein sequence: CASSLGQGLALYNEQFF.

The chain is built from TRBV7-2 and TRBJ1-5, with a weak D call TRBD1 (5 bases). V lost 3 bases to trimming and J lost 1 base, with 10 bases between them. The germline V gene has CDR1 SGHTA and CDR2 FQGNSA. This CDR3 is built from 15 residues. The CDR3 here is CASSFGTVSNQPQHF. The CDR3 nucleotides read TGTGCCAGCAGCTTCGGGACGGTAAGCAATCAGCCCCAGCATTTT.

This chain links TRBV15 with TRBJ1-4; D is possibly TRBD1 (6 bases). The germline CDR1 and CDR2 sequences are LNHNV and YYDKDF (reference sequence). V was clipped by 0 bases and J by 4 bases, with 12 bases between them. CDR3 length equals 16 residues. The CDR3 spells CATSRDGGSLNEKLFF. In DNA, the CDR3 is TGTGCCACCAGCAGAGATGGGGGCAGCCTTAATGAAAAACTGTTTTTT.

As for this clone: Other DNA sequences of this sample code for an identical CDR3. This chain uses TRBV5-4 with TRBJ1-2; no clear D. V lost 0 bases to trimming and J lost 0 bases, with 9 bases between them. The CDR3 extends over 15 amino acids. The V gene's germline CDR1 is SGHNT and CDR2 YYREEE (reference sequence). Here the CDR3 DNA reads TGTGCCAGCAGCTTGGCCACGTCAGCTAACTATGGCTACACCTTC. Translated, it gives CASSLATSANYGYTF. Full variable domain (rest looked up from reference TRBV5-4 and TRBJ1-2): ETGVTQSPTHLIKTRGQQVTLRCSSQSGHNTVSWYQQALGQGPQFIFQYYREEENGRGNFPPRFSGLQFPNYSSELNVNALELDDSALYLCASSLATSANYGYTFGSGTRLTVV.

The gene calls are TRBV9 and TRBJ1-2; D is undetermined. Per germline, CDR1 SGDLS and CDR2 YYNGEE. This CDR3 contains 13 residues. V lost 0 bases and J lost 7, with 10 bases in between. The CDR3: CASSVGPFGGYTF. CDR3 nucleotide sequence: TGTGCCAGCAGCGTAGGGCCCTTCGGTGGCTACACCTTC.